The next 3 T cell receptor beta chains were all read from a single sample in a study of T cells in localized non-small cell lung cancer. Sequenced by immunoSEQ multiplex PCR; TCRdb stores in-frame clones only, minus some. This sample has around 39,000 clones; over 75% occur once, and the top ten carry 2.5% to 3%. The sample consisted of peripheral blood, taken before any cancer treatment. The origin of the receptors is a woman aged 35 to 70 with stage I lung adenocarcinoma.

The V gene is TRBV29-1, the J gene TRBJ1-1; no definite D call. Germline V gene lookup returns CDR1 SQVTM and CDR2 ANQGSEA. V gave up 5 bases and J gave up 1 base, with 11 bases separating them. The CDR3 loop spans 13 amino acids. The chain's CDR3 is CSVTRAQNTEAFF. In nucleotides, the CDR3 is TGCAGCGTTACACGGGCCCAGAACACTGAAGCTTTCTTT.

This rearrangement joins TRBV19 to TRBJ2-3, with TRBD1 identical over 10 bases. Germline V gene lookup returns CDR1 LNHDA and CDR2 SQIVND (reference sequence). The CDR3 extends over 15 amino acids. With 5 bases clipped from V and 3 bases from J, the junction kept 5 bases outside the gene matches. The CDR3 region is CASSPTGGKTDTQYF. CDR3 nucleotides: TGTGCCAGTAGTCCGACAGGGGGCAAGACAGATACGCAGTATTTT.

A single count supports this clone. The junction departs from germline at one end; a sequencing error may be responsible. The rearrangement links TRBV7-7 to TRBJ2-2, with 7 bases lining up with TRBD1. The CDR3 loop spans 14 amino acids. Germline V gene sequence: CDR1 SSHAT, CDR2 FNYEAQ (reference sequence). The CDR3 here is CASSLFSGGGELFF. For the CDR3, the DNA is TGTGCTAGCAGCTTGTTTTCAGGGGGCGGGGAGCTGTTTTTT.